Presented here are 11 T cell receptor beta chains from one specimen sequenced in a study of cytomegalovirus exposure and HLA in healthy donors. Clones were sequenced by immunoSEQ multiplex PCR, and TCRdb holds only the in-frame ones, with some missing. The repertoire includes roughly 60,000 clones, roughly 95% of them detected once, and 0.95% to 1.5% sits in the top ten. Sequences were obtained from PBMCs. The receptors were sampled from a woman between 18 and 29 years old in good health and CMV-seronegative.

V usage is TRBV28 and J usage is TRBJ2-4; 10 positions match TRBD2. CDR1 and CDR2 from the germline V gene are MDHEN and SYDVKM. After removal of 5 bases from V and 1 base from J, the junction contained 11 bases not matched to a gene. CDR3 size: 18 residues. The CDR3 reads CASSPPRGSGRAKNIQYF. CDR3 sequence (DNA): TGTGCCAGCAGTCCCCCGCGGGGTAGCGGGAGGGCCAAAAACATTCAGTACTTC.

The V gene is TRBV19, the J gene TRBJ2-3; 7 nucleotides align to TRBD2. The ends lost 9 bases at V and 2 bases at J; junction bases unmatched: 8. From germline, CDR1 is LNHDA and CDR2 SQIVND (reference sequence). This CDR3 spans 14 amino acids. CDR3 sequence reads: CASAKLAHTDTQYF. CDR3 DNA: TGTGCCAGCGCAAAACTAGCGCACACAGATACGCAGTATTTT.

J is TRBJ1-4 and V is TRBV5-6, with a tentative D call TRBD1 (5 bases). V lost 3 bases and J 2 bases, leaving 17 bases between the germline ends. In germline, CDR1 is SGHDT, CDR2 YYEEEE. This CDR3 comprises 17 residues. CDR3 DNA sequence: TGTGCCAGCAGCTCCCACCCGTGGGGCCGCACTAATGAAAAACTGTTTTTT. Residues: CASSSHPWGRTNEKLFF.

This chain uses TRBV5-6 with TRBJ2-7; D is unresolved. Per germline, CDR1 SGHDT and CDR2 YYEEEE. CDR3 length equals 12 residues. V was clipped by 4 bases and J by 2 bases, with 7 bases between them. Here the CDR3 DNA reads TGTGCCAGCAGCGCCCTACCCTACGAGCAGTACTTC. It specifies CASSALPYEQYF.

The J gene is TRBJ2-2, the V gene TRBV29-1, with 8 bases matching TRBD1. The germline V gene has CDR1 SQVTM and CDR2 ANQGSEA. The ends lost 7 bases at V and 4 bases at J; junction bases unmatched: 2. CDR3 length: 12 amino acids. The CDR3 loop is CSADRATGELFF. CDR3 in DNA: TGCAGCGCGGACAGGGCCACCGGGGAGCTGTTTTTT.

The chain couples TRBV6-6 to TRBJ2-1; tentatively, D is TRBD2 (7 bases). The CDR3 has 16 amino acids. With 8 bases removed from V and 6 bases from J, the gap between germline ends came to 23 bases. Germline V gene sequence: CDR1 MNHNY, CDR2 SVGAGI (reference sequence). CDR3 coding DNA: TGTGCCAGCCACGCCTCCGCGGGGGCCCACTCCAATGAGCAGTTCTTC. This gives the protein CASHASAGAHSNEQFF.

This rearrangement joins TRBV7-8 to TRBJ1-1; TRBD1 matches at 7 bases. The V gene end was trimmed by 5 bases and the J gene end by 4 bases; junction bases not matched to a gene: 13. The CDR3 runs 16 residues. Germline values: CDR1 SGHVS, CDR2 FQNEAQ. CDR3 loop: CASSHSWVQGVTEAFF. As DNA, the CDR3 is TGTGCCAGCAGCCACAGTTGGGTGCAGGGGGTCACTGAAGCTTTCTTT. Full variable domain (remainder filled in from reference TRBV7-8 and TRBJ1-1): GAGVSQSPRYKVAKRGQDVALRCDPISGHVSLFWYQQALGQGPEFLTYFQNEAQLDKSGLPSDRFFAERPEGSVSTLKIQRTQQEDSAVYLCASSHSWVQGVTEAFFGQGTRLTVV.

CDR3 in amino acids: CAGRETNEKLFF. The CDR3 DNA reads as TGTGCCGGTCGGGAAACTAATGAAAAACTGTTTTTT. The chain carries TRBV30 and TRBJ1-4; D gene ambiguous. Germline loops: CDR1 GTSNPN, CDR2 SVGIG (reference sequence). With 8 bases removed from V and 1 base from J, the gap between germline ends came to 8 bases. The CDR3 totals 12 residues.

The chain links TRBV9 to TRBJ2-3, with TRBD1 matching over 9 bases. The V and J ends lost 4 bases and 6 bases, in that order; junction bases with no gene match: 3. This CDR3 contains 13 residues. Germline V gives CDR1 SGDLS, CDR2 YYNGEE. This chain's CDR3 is CASSPGQGDTQYF. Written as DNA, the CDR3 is TGTGCCAGCAGCCCCGGACAGGGGGATACGCAGTATTTT.

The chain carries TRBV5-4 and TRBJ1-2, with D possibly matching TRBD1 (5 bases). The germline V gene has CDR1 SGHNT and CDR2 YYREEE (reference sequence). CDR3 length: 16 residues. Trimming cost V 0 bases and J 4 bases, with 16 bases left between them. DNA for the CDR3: TGTGCCAGCAGCTTGGGGGGTGGGGCTTTTGGCTATGGCTACACCTTC. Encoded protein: CASSLGGGAFGYGYTF. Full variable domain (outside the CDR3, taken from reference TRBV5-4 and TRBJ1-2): ETGVTQSPTHLIKTRGQQVTLRCSSQSGHNTVSWYQQALGQGPQFIFQYYREEENGRGNFPPRFSGLQFPNYSSELNVNALELDDSALYLCASSLGGGAFGYGYTFGSGTRLTVV.

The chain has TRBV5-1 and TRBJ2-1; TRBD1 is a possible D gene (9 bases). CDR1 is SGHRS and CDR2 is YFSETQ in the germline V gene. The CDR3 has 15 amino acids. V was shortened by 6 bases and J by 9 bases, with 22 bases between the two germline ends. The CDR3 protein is CASNPLRGGQGEQFF. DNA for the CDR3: TGCGCCAGCAACCCACTCCGGGGGGGACAGGGTGAGCAGTTCTTC.